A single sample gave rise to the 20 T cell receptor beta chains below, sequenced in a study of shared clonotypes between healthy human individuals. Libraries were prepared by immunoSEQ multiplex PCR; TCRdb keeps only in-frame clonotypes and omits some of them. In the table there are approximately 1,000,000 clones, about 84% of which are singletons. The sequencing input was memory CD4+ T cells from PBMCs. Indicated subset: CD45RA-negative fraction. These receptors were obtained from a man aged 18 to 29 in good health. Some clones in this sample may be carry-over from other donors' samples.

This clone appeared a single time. CDR3 loop: CASSLVGLRNEKLFF. The CDR3 DNA reads as TGCGCCAGCAGCTTGGTAGGGTTAAGAAATGAAAAACTGTTTTTT. The chain couples TRBV5-1 to TRBJ1-4; D is unresolved. V lost 0 bases to trimming and J lost 5 bases, with 11 bases between them. The CDR3 is 15 amino acids. CDR1 SGHRS and CDR2 YFSETQ come from the germline V gene.

CDR3 region: CASSLAGPNSGNTIYF. The CDR3 DNA follows: TGTGCCAGCAGCTTGGCCGGCCCCAACTCTGGAAACACCATATATTTT. The genes are TRBV5-6 and TRBJ1-3; D uncertain. CDR3 length equals 16 residues. Germline lookup yields CDR1 SGHDT and CDR2 YYEEEE. Trimming cost V 0 bases and J 0 bases, with 10 bases left between them.

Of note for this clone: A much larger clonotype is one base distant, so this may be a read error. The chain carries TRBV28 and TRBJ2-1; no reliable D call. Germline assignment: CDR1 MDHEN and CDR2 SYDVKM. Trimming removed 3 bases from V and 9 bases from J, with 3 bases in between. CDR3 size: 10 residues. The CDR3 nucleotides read TGTGCCAGCAGTTTCGGTGAGCAGTTCTTC. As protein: CASSFGEQFF.

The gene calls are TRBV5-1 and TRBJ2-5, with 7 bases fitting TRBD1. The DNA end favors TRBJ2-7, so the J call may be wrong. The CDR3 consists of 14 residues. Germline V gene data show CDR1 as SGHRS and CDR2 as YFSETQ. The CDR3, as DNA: TGCGCCAGCAGCACACAGGGGACCTCCTACGAGCAGTACTTC. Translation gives CASSTQGTSYEQYF.

CDR3 protein: CASSRDTHMNTEAFF. In nucleotides, the CDR3 is TGCGCCAGCAGCCGGGATACTCACATGAACACTGAAGCTTTCTTT. V is TRBV5-1 and J is TRBJ1-1; no firm D call. CDR3 length equals 15 residues. V gave up 4 bases and J gave up 0 bases, with 13 bases separating them. Germline V gene lookup returns CDR1 SGHRS and CDR2 YFSETQ.

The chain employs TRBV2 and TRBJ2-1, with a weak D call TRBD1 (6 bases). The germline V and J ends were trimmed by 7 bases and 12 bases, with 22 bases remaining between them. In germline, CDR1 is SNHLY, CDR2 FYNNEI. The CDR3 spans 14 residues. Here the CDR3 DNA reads TGTGCCAGCATGGGCCGGACAGAACTAGGTGGGCAGTTCTTC. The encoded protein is CASMGRTELGGQFF.

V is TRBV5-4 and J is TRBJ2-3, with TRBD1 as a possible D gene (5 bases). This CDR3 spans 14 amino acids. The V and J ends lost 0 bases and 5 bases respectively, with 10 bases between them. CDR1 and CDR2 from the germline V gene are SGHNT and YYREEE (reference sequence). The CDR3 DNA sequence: TGTGCCAGCAGCTTGGATGCAGGGTTAGATACGCAGTATTTT. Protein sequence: CASSLDAGLDTQYF.

CDR3 residues: CASSPEDSSNEQFF. CDR3 nucleotides: TGCGCCAGCAGCCCCGAGGATAGCAGCAATGAGCAGTTCTTC. The chain is built from TRBV5-1 and TRBJ2-1; D unresolved. The germline V and J ends were trimmed by 4 bases and 6 bases, with 14 bases remaining between them. Per the germline V gene, CDR1 is SGHRS and CDR2 is YFSETQ. This CDR3 contains 14 residues.

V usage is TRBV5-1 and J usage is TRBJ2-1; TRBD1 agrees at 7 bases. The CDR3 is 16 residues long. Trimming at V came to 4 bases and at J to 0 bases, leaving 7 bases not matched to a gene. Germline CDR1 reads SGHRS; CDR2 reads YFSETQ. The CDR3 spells CASSIQGSSSYNEQFF. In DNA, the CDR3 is TGCGCCAGCAGCATACAGGGGTCTAGCTCCTACAATGAGCAGTTCTTC.

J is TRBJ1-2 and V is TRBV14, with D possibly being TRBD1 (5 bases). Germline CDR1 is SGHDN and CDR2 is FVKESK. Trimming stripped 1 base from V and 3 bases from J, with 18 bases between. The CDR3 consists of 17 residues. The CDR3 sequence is CASSQVKGRAGDYGYTF. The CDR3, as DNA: TGTGCCAGCAGCCAAGTGAAGGGAAGGGCGGGGGACTATGGCTACACCTTC.

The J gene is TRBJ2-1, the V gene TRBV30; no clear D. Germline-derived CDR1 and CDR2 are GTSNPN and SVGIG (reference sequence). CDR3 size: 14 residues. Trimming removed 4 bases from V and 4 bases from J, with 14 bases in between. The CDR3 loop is CAWIREDGYNEQFF. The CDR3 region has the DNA TGTGCCTGGATCCGCGAGGACGGTTACAATGAGCAGTTCTTC.

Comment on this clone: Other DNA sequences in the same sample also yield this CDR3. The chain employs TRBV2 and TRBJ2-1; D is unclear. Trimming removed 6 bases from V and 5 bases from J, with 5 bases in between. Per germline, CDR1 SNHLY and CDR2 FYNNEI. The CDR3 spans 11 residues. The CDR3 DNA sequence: TGTGCCAGCAGAAGGGACAATGAGCAGTTCTTC. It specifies CASRRDNEQFF.

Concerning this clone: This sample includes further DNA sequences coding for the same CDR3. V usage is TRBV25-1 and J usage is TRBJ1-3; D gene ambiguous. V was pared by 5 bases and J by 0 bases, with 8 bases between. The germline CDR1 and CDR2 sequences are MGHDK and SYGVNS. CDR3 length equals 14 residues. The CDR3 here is CASSSVSSGNTIYF. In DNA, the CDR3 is TGTGCCAGCAGTAGTGTGAGCTCTGGAAACACCATATATTTT.

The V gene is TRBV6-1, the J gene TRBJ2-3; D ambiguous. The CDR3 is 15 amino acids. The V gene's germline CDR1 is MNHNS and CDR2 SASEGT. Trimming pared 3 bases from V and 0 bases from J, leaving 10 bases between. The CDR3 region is CASSDSRTSTDTQYF. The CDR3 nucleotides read TGTGCCAGCAGTGACTCGAGAACTAGCACAGATACGCAGTATTTT.

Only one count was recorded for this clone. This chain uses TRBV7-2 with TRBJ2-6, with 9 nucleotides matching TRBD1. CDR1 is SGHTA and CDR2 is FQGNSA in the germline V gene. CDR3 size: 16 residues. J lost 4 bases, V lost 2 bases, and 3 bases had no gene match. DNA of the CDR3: TGTGCCAGCAGCTTAAACAGGGGGCCAGGGGCCAACGTCCTGACTTTC. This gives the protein CASSLNRGPGANVLTF. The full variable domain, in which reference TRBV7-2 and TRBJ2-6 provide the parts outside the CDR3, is GAGVSQSPSNKVTEKGKDVELRCDPISGHTALYWYRQSLGQGLEFLIYFQGNSAPDKSGLPSDRFSAERTGGSVSTLTIQRTQQEDSAVYLCASSLNRGPGANVLTFGAGSRLTVL.

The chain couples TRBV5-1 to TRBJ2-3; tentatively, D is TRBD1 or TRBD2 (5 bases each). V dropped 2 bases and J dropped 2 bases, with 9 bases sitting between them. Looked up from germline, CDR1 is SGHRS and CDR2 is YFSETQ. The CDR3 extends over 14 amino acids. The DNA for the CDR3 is TGCGCCAGCAGCTTCGGGGCCATCACAGATACGCAGTATTTT. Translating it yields CASSFGAITDTQYF.

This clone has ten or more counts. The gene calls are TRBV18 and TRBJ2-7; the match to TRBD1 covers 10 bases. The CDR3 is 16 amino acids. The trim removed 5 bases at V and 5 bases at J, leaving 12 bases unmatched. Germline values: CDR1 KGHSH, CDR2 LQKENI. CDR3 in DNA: TGTGCCAGCTCATTTTATGTGACAGGGGGCGACAACGAGCAGTACTTC. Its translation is CASSFYVTGGDNEQYF.

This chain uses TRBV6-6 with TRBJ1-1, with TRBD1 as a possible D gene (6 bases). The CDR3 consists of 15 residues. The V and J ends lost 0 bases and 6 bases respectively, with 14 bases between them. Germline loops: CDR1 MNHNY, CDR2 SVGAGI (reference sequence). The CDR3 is CASSYSWTGGSEAFF. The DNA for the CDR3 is TGTGCCAGCAGTTACTCGTGGACGGGGGGCTCTGAAGCTTTCTTT.

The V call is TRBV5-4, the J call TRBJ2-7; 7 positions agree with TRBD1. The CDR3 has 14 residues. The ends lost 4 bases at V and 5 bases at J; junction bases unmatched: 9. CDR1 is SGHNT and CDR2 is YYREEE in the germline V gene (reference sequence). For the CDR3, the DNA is TGTGCCAGCAGCGAGAAGACAGGGTCGGACGAGCAGTACTTC. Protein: CASSEKTGSDEQYF.

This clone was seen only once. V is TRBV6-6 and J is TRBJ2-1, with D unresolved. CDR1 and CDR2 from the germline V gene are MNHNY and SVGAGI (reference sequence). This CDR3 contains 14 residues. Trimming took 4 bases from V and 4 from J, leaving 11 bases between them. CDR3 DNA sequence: TGTGCCAGCAGTTTTCTCGCGGAATACAATGAGCAGTTCTTC. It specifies CASSFLAEYNEQFF.